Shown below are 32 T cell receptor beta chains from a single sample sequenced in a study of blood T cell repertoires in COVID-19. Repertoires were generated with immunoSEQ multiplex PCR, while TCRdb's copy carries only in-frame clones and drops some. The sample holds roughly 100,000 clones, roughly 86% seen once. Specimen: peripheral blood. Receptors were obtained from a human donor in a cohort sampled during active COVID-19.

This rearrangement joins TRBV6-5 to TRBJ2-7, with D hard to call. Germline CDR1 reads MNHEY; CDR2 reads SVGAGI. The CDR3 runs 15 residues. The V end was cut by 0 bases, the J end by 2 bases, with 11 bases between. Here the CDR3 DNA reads TGTGCCAGCAGTTACTCGTACGCGGCAGCCTACGAGCAGTACTTC. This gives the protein CASSYSYAAAYEQYF.

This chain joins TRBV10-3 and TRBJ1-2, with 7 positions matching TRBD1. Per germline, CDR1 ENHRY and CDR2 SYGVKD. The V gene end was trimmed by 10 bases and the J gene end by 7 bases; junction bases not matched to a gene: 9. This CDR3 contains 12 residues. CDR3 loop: CATLGTVGGYTF. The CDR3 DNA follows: TGTGCCACCTTAGGGACAGTGGGTGGCTACACCTTC.

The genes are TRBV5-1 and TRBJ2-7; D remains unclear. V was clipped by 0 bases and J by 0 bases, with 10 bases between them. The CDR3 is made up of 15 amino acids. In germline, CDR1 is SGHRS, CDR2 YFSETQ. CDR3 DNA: TGCGCCAGCAGCTTGGCACTTCTTAGCTCCTACGAGCAGTACTTC. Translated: CASSLALLSSYEQYF.

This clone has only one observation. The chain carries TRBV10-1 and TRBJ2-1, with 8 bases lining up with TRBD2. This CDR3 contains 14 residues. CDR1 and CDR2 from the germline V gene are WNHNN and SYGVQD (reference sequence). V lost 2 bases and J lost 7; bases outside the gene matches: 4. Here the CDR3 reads CASSEPGLGNEQFF. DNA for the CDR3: TGCGCCAGCAGTGAGCCGGGACTAGGAAATGAGCAGTTCTTC.

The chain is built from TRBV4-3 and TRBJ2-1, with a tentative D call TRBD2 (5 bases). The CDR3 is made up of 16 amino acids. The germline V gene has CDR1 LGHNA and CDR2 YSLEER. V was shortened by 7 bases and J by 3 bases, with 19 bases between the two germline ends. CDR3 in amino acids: CASTTDVASFYNEQFF. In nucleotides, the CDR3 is TGCGCCAGCACCACGGATGTAGCGTCATTCTACAATGAGCAGTTCTTC.

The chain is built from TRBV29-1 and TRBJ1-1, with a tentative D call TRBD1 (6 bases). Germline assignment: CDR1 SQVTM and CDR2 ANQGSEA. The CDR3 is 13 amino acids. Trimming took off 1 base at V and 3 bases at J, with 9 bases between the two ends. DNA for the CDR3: TGCAGCGTTGAAGGGGGGCAGGACACTGAAGCTTTCTTT. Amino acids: CSVEGGQDTEAFF.

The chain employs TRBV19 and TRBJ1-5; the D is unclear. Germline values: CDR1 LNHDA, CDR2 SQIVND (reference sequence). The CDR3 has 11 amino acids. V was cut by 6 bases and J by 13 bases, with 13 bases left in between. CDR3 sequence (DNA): TGTGCCAGTAGCTTCTCGAGGGAACAGCATTTT. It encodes CASSFSREQHF.

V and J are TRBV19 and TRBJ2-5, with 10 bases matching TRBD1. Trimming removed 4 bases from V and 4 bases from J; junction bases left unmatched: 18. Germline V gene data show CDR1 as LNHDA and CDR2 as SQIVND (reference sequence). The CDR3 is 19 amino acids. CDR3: CASSTASGQGFTSRETQYF. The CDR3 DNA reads TGTGCCAGTAGTACCGCCTCGGGACAGGGGTTCACGTCACGAGAGACCCAGTACTTC.

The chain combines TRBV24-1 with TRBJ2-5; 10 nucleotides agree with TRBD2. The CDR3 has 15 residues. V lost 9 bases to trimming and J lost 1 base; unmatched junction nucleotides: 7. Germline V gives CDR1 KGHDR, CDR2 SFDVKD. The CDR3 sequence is CATGLAGGLQETQYF. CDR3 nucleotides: TGTGCCACCGGATTAGCGGGAGGACTCCAAGAGACCCAGTACTTC.

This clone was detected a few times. As DNA, the CDR3 is TGTGCCAGCAGCATGGCAGCGTTATACAATGAGCAGTTCTTC. Translated, it gives CASSMAALYNEQFF. The gene calls are TRBV14 and TRBJ2-1; no clear D gene. In germline, CDR1 is SGHDN, CDR2 FVKESK. This CDR3 is built from 14 residues. V lost 5 bases and J 4 bases, leaving 12 bases between the germline ends.

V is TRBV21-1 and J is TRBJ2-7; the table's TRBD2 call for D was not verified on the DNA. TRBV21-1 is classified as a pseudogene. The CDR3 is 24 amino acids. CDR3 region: CASRIGARDRGGLAGFLNSYEQYF. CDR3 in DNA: TGTGCCAGCAGAATCGGGGCCCGGGACAGGGGGGGACTAGCGGGTTTCTTGAACTCCTACGAGCAGTACTTC.

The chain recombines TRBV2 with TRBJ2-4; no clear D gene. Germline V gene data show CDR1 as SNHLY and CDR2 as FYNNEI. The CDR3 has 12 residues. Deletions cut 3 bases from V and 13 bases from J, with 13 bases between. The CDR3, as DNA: TGTGCCAGCAGTGATAATACCTTGAGACAGTACTTC. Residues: CASSDNTLRQYF.

CDR3 amino acids: CASSLSRGLPKAFF. Here the CDR3 DNA reads TGTGCCAGCAGTTTATCAAGGGGGCTGCCCAAAGCTTTCTTT. V is TRBV28 and J is TRBJ1-1; 7 bases line up with TRBD1. This CDR3 is built from 14 residues. Per germline, CDR1 MDHEN and CDR2 SYDVKM. V lost 1 base and J lost 9; bases outside the gene matches: 8.

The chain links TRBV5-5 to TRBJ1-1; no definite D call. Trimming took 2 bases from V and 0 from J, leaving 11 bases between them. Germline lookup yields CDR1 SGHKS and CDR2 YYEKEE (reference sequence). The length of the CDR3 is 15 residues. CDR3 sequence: CASSFPSLMNTEAFF. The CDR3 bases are TGTGCCAGCAGCTTCCCGTCCCTAATGAACACTGAAGCTTTCTTT.

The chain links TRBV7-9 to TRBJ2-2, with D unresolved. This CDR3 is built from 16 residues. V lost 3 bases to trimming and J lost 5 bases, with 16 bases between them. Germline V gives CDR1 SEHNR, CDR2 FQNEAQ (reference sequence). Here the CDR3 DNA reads TGTGCCAGCAGCTTCTTGGCCAGATCAGCGACCGGGGAGCTGTTTTTT. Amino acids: CASSFLARSATGELFF.

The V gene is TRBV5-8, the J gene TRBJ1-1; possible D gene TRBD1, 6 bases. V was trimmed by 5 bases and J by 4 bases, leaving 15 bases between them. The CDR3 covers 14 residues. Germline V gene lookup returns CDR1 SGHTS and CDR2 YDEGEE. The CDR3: CASRIYREGTEAFF. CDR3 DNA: TGTGCCAGCAGAATTTACAGGGAGGGCACTGAAGCTTTCTTT.

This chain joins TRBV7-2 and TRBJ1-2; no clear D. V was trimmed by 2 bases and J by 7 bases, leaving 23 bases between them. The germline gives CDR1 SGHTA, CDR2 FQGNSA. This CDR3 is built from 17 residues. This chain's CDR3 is CASSLKLTSSTGRGYTF. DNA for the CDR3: TGTGCCAGCAGCTTAAAACTGACGAGTTCGACGGGTCGTGGCTACACCTTC.

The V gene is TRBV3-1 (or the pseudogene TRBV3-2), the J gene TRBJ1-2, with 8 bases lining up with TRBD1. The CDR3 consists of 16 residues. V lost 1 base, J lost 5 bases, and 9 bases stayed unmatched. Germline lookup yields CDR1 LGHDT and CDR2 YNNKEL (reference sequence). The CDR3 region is CASSQAAGQGFYGYTF. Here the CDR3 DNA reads TGTGCCAGCAGCCAAGCGGCAGGACAGGGATTTTATGGCTACACCTTC.

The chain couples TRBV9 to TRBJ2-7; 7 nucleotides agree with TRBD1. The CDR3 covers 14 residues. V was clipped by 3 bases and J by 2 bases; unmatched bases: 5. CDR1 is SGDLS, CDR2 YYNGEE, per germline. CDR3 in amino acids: CASSAGTETYEQYF. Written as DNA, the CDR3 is TGTGCCAGCAGCGCAGGGACAGAAACCTACGAGCAGTACTTC.

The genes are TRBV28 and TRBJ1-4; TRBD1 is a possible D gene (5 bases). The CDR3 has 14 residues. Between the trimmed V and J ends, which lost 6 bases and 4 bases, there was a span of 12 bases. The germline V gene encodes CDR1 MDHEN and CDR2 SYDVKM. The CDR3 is CASSRQQINEKLFF. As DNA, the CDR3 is TGTGCCAGCAGCAGACAGCAAATTAATGAAAAACTGTTTTTT.

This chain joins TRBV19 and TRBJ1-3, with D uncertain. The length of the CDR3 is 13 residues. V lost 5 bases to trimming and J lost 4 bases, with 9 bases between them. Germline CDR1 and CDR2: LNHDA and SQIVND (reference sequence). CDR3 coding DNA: TGTGCCAGTAGTCGTCTTGTCGGAAACACCATATATTTT. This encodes CASSRLVGNTIYF.

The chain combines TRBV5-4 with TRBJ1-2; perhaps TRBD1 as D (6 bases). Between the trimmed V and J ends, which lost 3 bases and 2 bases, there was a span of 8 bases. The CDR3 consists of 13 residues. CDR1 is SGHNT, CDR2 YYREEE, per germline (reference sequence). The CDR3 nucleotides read TGTGCCAGCAGCTGGGACACCAACTATGGCTACACCTTC. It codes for CASSWDTNYGYTF.

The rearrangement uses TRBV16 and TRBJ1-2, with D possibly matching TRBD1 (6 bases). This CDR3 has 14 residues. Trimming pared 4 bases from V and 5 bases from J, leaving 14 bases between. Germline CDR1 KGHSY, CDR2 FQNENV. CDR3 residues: CASSLAGTGYGYTF. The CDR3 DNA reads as TGTGCCAGCAGCCTCGCCGGAACAGGGTATGGCTACACCTTC.

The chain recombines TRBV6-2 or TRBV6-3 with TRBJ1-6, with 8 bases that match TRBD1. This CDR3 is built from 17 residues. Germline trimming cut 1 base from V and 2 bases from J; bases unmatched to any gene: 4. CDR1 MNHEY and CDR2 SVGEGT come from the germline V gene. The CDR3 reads CASSYWTGNAYNSPLHF. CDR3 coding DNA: TGTGCCAGCAGTTACTGGACAGGGAACGCCTATAATTCACCCCTCCACTTT.

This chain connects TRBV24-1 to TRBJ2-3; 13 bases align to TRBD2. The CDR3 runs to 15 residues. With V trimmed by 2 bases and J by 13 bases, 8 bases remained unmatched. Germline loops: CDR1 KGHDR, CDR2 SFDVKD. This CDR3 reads CATSDSILGTSGKYF. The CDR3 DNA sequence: TGTGCCACCAGTGATTCCATCTTGGGGACTAGCGGGAAGTATTTT.

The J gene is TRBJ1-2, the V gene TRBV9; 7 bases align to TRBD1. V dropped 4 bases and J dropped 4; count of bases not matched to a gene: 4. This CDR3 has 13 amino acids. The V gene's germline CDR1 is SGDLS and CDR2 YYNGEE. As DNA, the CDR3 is TGTGCCAGCAGCATTGGGGACAGCTATGGCTACACCTTC. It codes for CASSIGDSYGYTF.

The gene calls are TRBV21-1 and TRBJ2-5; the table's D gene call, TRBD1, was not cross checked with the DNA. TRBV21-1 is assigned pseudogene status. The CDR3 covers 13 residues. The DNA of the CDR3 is TGTGCCAGCAGGGCATTGTACCAAGAGACCCAGTACTTC. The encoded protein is CASRALYQETQYF.

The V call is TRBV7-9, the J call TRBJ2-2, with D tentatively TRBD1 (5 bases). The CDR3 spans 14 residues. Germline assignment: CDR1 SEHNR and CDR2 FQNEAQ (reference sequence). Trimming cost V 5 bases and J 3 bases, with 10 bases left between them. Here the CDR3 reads CASSARQYTGELFF. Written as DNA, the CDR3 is TGTGCCAGCAGCGCCCGACAGTACACCGGGGAGCTGTTTTTT.

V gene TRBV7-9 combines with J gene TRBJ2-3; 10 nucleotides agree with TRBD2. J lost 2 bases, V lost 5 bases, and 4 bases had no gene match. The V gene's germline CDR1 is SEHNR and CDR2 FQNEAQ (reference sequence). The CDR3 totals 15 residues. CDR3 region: CASSLTSGVTDTQYF. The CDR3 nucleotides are TGTGCCAGCAGCCTAACTAGCGGGGTCACAGATACGCAGTATTTT.

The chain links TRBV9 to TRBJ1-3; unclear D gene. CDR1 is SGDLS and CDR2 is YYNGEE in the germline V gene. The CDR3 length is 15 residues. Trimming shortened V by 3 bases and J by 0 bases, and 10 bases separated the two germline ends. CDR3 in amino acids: CASSASAISGNTIYF. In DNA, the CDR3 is TGTGCCAGCAGCGCCAGTGCCATCTCTGGAAACACCATATATTTT.

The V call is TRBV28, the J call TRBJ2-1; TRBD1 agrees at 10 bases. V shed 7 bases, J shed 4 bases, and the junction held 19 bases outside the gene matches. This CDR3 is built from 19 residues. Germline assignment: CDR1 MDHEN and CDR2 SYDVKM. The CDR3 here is CASTTDRGRRAGVYNEQFF. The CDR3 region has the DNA TGTGCCAGCACCACAGACAGGGGGCGCAGAGCGGGGGTATACAATGAGCAGTTCTTC.

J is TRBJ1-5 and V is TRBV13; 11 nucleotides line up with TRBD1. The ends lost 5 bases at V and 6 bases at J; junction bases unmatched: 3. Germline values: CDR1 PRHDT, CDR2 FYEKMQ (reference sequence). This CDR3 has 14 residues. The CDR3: CASSPGTGGQPQHF. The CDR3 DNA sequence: TGTGCCAGCAGCCCCGGGACAGGGGGTCAGCCCCAGCATTTT.